Listed below are T cell receptor beta chains from one sample, sequenced in a study of cytomegalovirus exposure and HLA in healthy donors. Some clones are missing from TCRdb's copy, which holds only in-frame ones; the method was immunoSEQ multiplex PCR. The sample lists roughly 100,000 clones; around 80% were seen once. Material for sequencing was PBMCs. These receptors all stem from a man in his thirties or forties in good health and CMV-seronegative. The CDR3 runs from the conserved cysteine through the conserved F or W. Each record gives: V gene, clone size, J gene, D gene, CDR3 length, CDR3 protein, CDR3 DNA. The D gene is left open where the match is weak. Rows give clone size only sometimes, using once, few, many, or a class for an expanded clone.

v_call: TRBV4-1
clone_size: .
j_call: TRBJ1-2
d_call: .
cdr3_length: 15
cdr3_aa: CASSQGTTANYGYTF
cdr3_nt: TGCGCCAGCAGCCAAGGGACGACAGCAAACTATGGCTACACCTTC

v_call: TRBV9
clone_size: .
j_call: TRBJ2-3
d_call: .
cdr3_length: 15
cdr3_aa: CASSYSGTSTDTQYF
cdr3_nt: TGTGCCAGCAGCTATTCCGGGACTAGCACAGATACGCAGTATTTT

v_call: TRBV27
clone_size: .
j_call: TRBJ2-2
d_call: .
cdr3_length: 13
cdr3_aa: CASSPMNTGELFF
cdr3_nt: TGTGCCAGCAGTCCCATGAACACCGGGGAGCTGTTTTTT

v_call: TRBV5-1
clone_size: .
j_call: TRBJ2-6
d_call: TRBD1
cdr3_length: 17
cdr3_aa: CASSPRDRGSGANVLTF
cdr3_nt: TGCGCCAGCAGCCCCCGGGACAGGGGATCTGGGGCCAACGTCCTGACTTTC

v_call: TRBV9
clone_size: .
j_call: TRBJ2-4
d_call: TRBD2
cdr3_length: 16
cdr3_aa: CASSVGLAGAGHIQYF
cdr3_nt: TGTGCCAGCAGCGTAGGACTAGCGGGGGCCGGGCACATTCAGTACTTC

v_call: TRBV6-1
clone_size: .
j_call: TRBJ2-5
d_call: TRBD2
cdr3_length: 14
cdr3_aa: CASEIGREAGPQYF
cdr3_nt: TGTGCCAGCGAGATCGGGCGGGAGGCCGGACCCCAGTACTTC

v_call: TRBV2
clone_size: .
j_call: TRBJ2-5
d_call: .
cdr3_length: 14
cdr3_aa: CASSETDNQETQYF
cdr3_nt: TGTGCCAGCAGTGAGACAGATAATCAAGAGACCCAGTACTTC

v_call: TRBV18
clone_size: .
j_call: TRBJ2-3
d_call: .
cdr3_length: 14
cdr3_aa: CASSPGRSTDTQYF
cdr3_nt: TGTGCCAGCTCACCAGGGAGAAGCACAGATACGCAGTATTTT

v_call: TRBV19
clone_size: .
j_call: TRBJ1-3
d_call: .
cdr3_length: 15
cdr3_aa: CASQPVARDVSTIYF
cdr3_nt: TGTGCCAGTCAGCCTGTCGCGAGGGATGTGAGCACCATATATTTT

v_call: TRBV5-6
clone_size: .
j_call: TRBJ2-1
d_call: TRBD2
cdr3_length: 17
cdr3_aa: CASSLRLAGVSYNEQFF
cdr3_nt: TGTGCCAGCAGCTTGCGGTTAGCGGGGGTTTCGTACAATGAGCAGTTCTTC

v_call: TRBV7-2
clone_size: .
j_call: TRBJ2-1
d_call: .
cdr3_length: 12
cdr3_aa: CASSVSMNEQFF
cdr3_nt: TGTGCCAGCAGCGTTAGTATGAATGAGCAGTTCTTC

v_call: TRBV29-1
clone_size: few
j_call: TRBJ2-2
d_call: .
cdr3_length: 12
cdr3_aa: CSVIGVTGELFF
cdr3_nt: TGCAGCGTTATCGGGGTCACCGGGGAGCTGTTTTTT

v_call: TRBV11-2
clone_size: .
j_call: TRBJ2-5
d_call: .
cdr3_length: 14
cdr3_aa: CASSLGTSQETQYF
cdr3_nt: TGTGCCAGCAGCTTAGGGACATCTCAAGAGACCCAGTACTTC

v_call: TRBV6-5
clone_size: few
j_call: TRBJ1-1
d_call: .
cdr3_length: 13
cdr3_aa: CASIPSSNTEAFF
cdr3_nt: TGTGCCAGCATTCCCTCTTCGAACACTGAAGCTTTCTTT

v_call: TRBV7-9
clone_size: .
j_call: TRBJ1-4
d_call: .
cdr3_length: 14
cdr3_aa: CASSFGVTNEKLFF
cdr3_nt: TGTGCCAGCAGCTTTGGAGTAACTAATGAAAAACTGTTTTTT

v_call: TRBV5-4
clone_size: .
j_call: TRBJ2-7
d_call: .
cdr3_length: 15
cdr3_aa: CASSPGSPFSYEQYF
cdr3_nt: TGTGCCAGCAGCCCCGGGTCCCCTTTCTCCTACGAGCAGTACTTC

v_call: TRBV5-5
clone_size: .
j_call: TRBJ1-1
d_call: TRBD1
cdr3_length: 13
cdr3_aa: CASSRTGNTEAFF
cdr3_nt: TGTGCCAGCAGCCGGACAGGGAACACTGAAGCTTTCTTT